The present TCR beta chain was sequenced within a study of shared clonotypes between healthy human individuals. Clones were sequenced by immunoSEQ multiplex PCR, and TCRdb holds only the in-frame ones, with some missing. The sample has 300,000 to 400,000 clones, around 72% seen once. The CDR3 loop spans 15 amino acids. The ends were cut back, 0 bases at V and 6 bases at J, with 15 bases in the middle. The germline V gene has CDR1 SGHTA and CDR2 FQGNSA. The receptor comes from a man younger than 40 in good health. This sequence joins TRBV7-2 and TRBJ2-7, with D possibly being TRBD2 (5 bases). The specimen was memory CD4+ T cells sorted from blood. The subset here: CD45RA-negative fraction. The DNA of the CDR3 is TGTGCCAGCAGCTTAGCATCCTTATCCCGGGGCGAGCAGTACTTC. It translates to CASSLASLSRGEQYF. Combining the CDR3 with reference TRBV7-2 and TRBJ2-7 gives the whole variable domain GAGVSQSPSNKVTEKGKDVELRCDPISGHTALYWYRQSLGQGLEFLIYFQGNSAPDKSGLPSDRFSAERTGGSVSTLTIQRTQQEDSAVYLCASSLASLSRGEQYFGPGTRLTVT.